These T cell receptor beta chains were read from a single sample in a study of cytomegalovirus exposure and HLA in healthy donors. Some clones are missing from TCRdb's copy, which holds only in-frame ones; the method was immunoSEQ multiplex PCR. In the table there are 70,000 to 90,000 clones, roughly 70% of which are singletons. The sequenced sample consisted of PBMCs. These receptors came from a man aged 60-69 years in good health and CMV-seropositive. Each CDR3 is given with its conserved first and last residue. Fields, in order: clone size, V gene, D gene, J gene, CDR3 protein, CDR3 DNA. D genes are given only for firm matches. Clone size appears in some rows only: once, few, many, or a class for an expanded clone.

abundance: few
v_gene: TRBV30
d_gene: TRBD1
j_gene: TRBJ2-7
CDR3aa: CAWTRQGSSYEQYF
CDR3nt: TGTGCCTGGACTAGACAGGGGTCCTCCTACGAGCAGTACTTC

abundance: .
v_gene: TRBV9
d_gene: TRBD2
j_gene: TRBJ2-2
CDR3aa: CASSESGSGGGELFF
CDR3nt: TGTGCCAGCAGCGAAAGCGGGAGTGGGGGCGGGGAGCTGTTTTTT

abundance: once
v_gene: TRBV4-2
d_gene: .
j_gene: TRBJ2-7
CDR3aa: CASSQYQGNLWIGYEQYF
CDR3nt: TGTGCCAGCAGCCAATACCAGGGAAATCTTTGGATAGGTTACGAGCAGTACTTC

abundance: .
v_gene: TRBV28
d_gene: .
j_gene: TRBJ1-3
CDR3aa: CASSFPLSGNTIYF
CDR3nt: TGTGCCAGCAGTTTCCCTCTCTCTGGAAACACCATATATTTT

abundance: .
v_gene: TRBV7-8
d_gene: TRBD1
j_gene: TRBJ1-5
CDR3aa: CASRSQGDGNQPQHF
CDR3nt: TGTGCCAGCAGATCACAGGGGGATGGCAATCAGCCCCAGCATTTT

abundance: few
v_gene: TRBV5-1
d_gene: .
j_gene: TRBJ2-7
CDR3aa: CASSLAAASYEQYF
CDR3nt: TGCGCCAGCAGCTTGGCCGCCGCCAGCTACGAGCAGTACTTC

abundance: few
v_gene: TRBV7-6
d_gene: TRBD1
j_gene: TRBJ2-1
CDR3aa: CASSLPAGTGAYEQFF
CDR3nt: TGTGCCAGCAGCTTACCAGCCGGGACAGGGGCGTATGAGCAGTTCTTC

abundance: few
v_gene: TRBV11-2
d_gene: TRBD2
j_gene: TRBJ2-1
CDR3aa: CASSLALAGREQFF
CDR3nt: TGTGCCAGCAGCTTAGCGCTAGCGGGGAGGGAGCAGTTCTTC

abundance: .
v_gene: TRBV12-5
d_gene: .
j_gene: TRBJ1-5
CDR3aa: CASGLIQGNQPQHF
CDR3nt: TGTGCTAGTGGTTTGATCCAGGGCAATCAGCCCCAGCATTTT

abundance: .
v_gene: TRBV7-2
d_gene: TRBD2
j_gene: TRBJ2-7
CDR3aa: CASSQSASGAYEQYF
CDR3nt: TGTGCCAGCAGCCAGTCGGCTAGCGGGGCCTACGAGCAGTACTTC

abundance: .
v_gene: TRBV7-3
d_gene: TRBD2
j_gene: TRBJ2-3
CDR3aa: CASSSGLAGGPDTQYF
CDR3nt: TGTGCCAGCAGCTCAGGACTAGCGGGAGGTCCAGATACGCAGTATTTT

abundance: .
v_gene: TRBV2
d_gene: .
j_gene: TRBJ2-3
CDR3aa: CASATGNLADTQYF
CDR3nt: TGTGCCAGCGCTACAGGGAATCTGGCAGATACGCAGTATTTT

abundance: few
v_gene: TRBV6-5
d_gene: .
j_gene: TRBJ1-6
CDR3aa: CASSAQGKVSPLHF
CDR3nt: TGTGCCAGCAGTGCTCAGGGGAAGGTATCACCCCTCCACTTT

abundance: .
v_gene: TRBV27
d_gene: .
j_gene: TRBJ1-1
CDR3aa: CASSLSWEDTEAFF
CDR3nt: TGTGCCAGCAGTTTATCTTGGGAGGACACTGAAGCTTTCTTT

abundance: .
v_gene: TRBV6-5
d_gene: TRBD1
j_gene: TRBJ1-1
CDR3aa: CASSSTGGRTEAFF
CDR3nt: TGTGCCAGCAGTTCCACAGGGGGGAGAACTGAAGCTTTCTTT

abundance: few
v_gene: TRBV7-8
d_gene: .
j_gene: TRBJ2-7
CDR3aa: CASSFDRGNEQYF
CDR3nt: TGTGCCAGCAGCTTTGATCGAGGTAACGAGCAGTACTTC

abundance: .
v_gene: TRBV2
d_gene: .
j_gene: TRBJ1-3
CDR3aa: CASRATGSGNTIYF
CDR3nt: TGTGCCAGCAGGGCTACAGGATCGGGAAACACCATATATTTT

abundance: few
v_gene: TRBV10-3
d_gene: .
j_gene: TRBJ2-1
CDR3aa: CAISEPPGDEQFF
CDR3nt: TGTGCCATCAGTGAACCCCCCGGGGATGAGCAGTTCTTC

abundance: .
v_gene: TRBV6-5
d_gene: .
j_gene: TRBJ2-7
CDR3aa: CASSYKQVYEQYF
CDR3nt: TGTGCCAGCAGTTACAAACAGGTCTACGAGCAGTACTTC

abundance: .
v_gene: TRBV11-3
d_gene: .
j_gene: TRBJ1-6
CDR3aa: CASSLAEDSPLHF
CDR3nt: TGTGCCAGCAGCTTAGCGGAGGATTCACCCCTCCACTTT

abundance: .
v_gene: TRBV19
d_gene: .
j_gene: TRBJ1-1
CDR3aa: CASTDGMNTEAFF
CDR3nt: TGTGCCAGTACCGACGGGATGAACACTGAAGCTTTCTTT

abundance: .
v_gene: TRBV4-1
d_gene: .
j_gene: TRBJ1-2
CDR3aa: CASSQVGHLYGYTF
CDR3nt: TGCGCCAGCAGCCAAGTGGGACACTTATATGGCTACACCTTC

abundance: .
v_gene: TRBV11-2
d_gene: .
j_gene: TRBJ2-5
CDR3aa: CASSTTREQETQYF
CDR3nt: TGTGCCAGCAGCACAACGAGGGAGCAAGAGACCCAGTACTTC

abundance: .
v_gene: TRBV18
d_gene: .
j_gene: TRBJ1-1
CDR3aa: CASSQTTALNTEAFF
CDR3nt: TGTGCCAGCTCACAAACGACAGCTTTGAACACTGAAGCTTTCTTT

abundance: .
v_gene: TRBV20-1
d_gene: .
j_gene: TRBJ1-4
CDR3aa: CSASDGEKLFF
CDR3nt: TGCAGTGCTAGTGACGGGGAAAAACTGTTTTTT

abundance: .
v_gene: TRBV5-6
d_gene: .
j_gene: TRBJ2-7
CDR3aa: CASSLDRVSYEQYF
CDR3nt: TGTGCCAGCAGCTTGGACAGGGTGTCCTACGAGCAGTACTTC

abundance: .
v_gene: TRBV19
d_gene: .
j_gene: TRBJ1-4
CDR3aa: CASGAQSVREKLFF
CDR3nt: TGTGCCAGTGGGGCCCAGTCGGTTCGGGAAAAACTGTTTTTT

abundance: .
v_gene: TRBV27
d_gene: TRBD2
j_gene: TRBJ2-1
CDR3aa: CASSSFRGAYNEQFF
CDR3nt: TGTGCCAGCAGTTCCTTTCGGGGGGCCTACAATGAGCAGTTCTTC

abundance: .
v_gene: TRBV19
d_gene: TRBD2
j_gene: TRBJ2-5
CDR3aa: CASSRSSGAETQYF
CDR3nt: TGTGCCAGTAGTAGGTCCAGCGGGGCAGAGACCCAGTACTTC

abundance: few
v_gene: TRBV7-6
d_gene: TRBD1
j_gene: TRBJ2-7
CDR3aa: CASSGQGSPYEQYF
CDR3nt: TGTGCCAGCAGCGGACAGGGGTCACCCTACGAGCAGTACTTC

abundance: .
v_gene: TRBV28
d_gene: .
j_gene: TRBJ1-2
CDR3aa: CASSLRQGRGYTF
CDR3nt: TGTGCCAGCAGTTTACGGCAGGGCCGGGGCTACACCTTC

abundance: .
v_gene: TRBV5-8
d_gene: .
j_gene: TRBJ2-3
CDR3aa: CASLRGLDRSTHTQYF
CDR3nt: TGTGCCAGCCTGAGGGGTCTGGACAGAAGCACACATACGCAGTATTTT

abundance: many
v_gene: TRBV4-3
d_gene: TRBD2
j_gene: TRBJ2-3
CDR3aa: CASSQEEGLAGGTDTQYF
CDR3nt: TGCGCCAGCAGCCAAGAGGAGGGACTAGCGGGGGGCACAGATACGCAGTATTTT

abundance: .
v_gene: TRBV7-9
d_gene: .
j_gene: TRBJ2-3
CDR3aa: CASSFMRDTQYF
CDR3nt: TGTGCCAGCAGCTTCATGAGGGATACGCAGTATTTT

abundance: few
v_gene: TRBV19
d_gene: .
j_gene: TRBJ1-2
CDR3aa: CASNPRVHYGYTF
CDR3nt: TGTGCCAGTAACCCCAGGGTTCACTATGGCTACACCTTC

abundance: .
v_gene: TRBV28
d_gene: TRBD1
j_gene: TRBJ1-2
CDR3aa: CASSPGTDYGYTF
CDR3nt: TGTGCCAGCAGCCCCGGGACAGACTATGGCTACACCTTC

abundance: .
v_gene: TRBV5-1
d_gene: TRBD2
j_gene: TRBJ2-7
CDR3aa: CASSFGLTSGGYEQYF
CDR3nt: TGCGCCAGCAGCTTTGGCCTTACTAGCGGGGGATACGAGCAGTACTTC

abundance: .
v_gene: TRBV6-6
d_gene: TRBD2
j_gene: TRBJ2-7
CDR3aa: CATTSGSYEQYF
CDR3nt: TGTGCCACCACTAGCGGGAGCTACGAGCAGTACTTC

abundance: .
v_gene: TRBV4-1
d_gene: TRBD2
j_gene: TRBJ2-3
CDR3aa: CASTPPSGRGDTQYF
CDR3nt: TGCGCCAGCACCCCACCCAGCGGGAGAGGTGATACGCAGTATTTT

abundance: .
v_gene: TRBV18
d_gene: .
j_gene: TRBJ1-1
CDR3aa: CASSPVLDTEAFF
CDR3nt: TGTGCCAGCTCACCTGTCCTTGACACTGAAGCTTTCTTT

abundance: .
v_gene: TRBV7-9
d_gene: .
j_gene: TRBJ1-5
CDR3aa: CASSTTDGGQPQHF
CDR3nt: TGTGCCAGCAGCACCACGGACGGAGGCCAGCCCCAGCATTTT

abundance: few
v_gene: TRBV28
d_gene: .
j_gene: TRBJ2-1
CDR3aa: CASSFQAKYSYNEQFF
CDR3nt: TGTGCCAGCAGTTTCCAGGCTAAGTACTCCTACAATGAGCAGTTCTTC

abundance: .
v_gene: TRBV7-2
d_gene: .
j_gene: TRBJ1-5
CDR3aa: CASSLVRGGGSQPQHF
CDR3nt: TGTGCCAGCAGCTTAGTAAGGGGAGGGGGTAGTCAGCCCCAGCATTTT

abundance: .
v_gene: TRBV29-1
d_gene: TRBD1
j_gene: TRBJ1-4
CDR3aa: CSVLQGRKLFF
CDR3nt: TGCAGCGTTTTACAGGGGAGAAAACTGTTTTTT

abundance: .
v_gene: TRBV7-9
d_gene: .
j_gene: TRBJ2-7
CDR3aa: CASSGRTDPYEQYF
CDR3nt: TGTGCCAGCAGCGGGCGGACAGACCCCTACGAGCAGTACTTC

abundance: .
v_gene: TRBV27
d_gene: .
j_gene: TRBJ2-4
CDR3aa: CASSSTTGWAKNIQYF
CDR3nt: TGTGCCAGCAGTTCCACCACAGGGTGGGCCAAAAACATTCAGTACTTC

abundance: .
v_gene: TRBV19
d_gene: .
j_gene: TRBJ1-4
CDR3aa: CASNTDTNEKLFF
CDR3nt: TGTGCCAGTAACACCGATACTAATGAAAAACTGTTTTTT

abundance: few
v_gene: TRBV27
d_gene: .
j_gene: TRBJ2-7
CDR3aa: CASSFGGRPAREQYF
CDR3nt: TGTGCCAGCAGTTTCGGAGGGAGACCGGCTCGGGAGCAGTACTTC

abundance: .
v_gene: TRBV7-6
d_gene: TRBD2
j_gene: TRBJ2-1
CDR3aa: CASSLGGSGNNEQFF
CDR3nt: TGTGCCAGCAGCTTAGGAGGTAGCGGGAACAATGAGCAGTTCTTC

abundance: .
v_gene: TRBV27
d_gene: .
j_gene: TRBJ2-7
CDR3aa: CASSLARGYEQYF
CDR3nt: TGTGCCAGCAGTTTAGCTCGGGGCTACGAGCAGTACTTC

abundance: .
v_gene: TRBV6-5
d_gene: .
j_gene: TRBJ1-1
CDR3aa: CASSAYTGTEAFF
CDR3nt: TGTGCCAGCAGCGCCTACACGGGGACTGAAGCTTTCTTT

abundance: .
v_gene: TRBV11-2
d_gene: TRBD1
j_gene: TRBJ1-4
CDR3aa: CASSLSGGFFGNEKLFF
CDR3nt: TGTGCCAGCAGCTTATCAGGGGGGTTTTTTGGTAATGAAAAACTGTTTTTT

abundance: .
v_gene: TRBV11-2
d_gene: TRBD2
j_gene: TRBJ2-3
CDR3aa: CASSFERGGSTDTQYF
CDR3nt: TGTGCCAGCAGCTTTGAGCGGGGGGGCAGCACAGATACGCAGTATTTT

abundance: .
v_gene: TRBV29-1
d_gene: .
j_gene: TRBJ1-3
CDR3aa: CSVEDLESGTGNTIYF
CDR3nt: TGCAGCGTTGAAGATCTAGAGTCAGGGACTGGAAACACCATATATTTT

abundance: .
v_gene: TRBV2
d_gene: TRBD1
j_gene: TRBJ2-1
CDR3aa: CASSPTGSEQFF
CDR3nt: TGTGCCAGCAGTCCGACAGGGTCTGAGCAGTTCTTC